The T cell receptor beta chain under discussion was sequenced for a study of T-cell reconstitution after alpha-beta-depleted transplantation in children (dated by TCRdb to 2015 to 2016). Some background on the complete study: T-cell immune reconstitution after TCRalphabeta/CD19-depleted allogeneic hematopoietic cell transplantation in children was quantitatively tracked in the study by means of TCR repertoire profiling.

Comments on this clonotype: The clone's antigen remains unknown. Within one base of it there is no much larger clone, and no base qualities were kept.

For CDR1 and CDR2, the germline V gene lists SGHRS and YFSETQ. From the cysteine up to the phenylalanine, the CDR3 has a length of 14 residues. CDR3 DNA is the only sequence kept; it has 42 bases, read in frame from the first base. V loses 2 bases, J loses 5 bases, and the germline ends lie 13 bases apart. The protocol used for the library was PCR. The sequencer was an Illumina HiSeq 2500. To normalize quantification of the TCRbeta repertoire, the TCR libraries were built with molecular barcoding that relied on unique molecular identifiers. Using fastp at Q25 and MiXCR, TCRdb reprocessed the public reads and kept productive beta chains. Each CDR3 protein gets just one entry, which takes the most common genes and DNA from the rows behind it. This sample holds approximately 210,000 distinct CDR3 sequences; roughly 15% were observed only once. The ten largest account for 13% of the sample.

The V gene is TRBV5-1 and the J gene is TRBJ1-1, and the D gene may be TRBD1, 5 bases matching. Sequences were derived from PBMCs from the stem cell graft donor, sampled from the stem cell graft. The sequence derives from a human donor who donated a stem cell graft to a child with acute lymphoblastic leukemia. The CDR3 has the sequence CASSLLTRGTEAFF. The nucleotides read TGCGCCAGCAGCTTACTGACAAGGGGTACTGAAGCTTTCTTT.